This T cell receptor (beta chain) was sequenced for a study of blood T cell repertoires in COVID-19. Study information: Italy, Spain and the United States were the sources of the convalescent and acute COVID-19 samples. From T cells, B-cell-depleted T cells, or PBMCs came the material, which was cDNA or gDNA.

As handled by the study authors: How many nucleated cells were present was estimated from reference gene primer amplification. Sequencing was performed with immunoSEQ multiplex PCR; in TCRdb, only in-frame clones are kept and a portion is missing. V and J calls and clone size are as listed in that table; D and trimming were resolved from the DNA. The sample lists some 110,000 clones; more than 75% were seen once. Germline loops: CDR1 LNHDA, CDR2 SQIVND (reference sequence). J gave up 3 bases and V 9 bases, and 20 bases lay outside the gene matches. The CDR3 consists of 19 residues. This chain connects TRBV19 to TRBJ2-6, with 7 positions matching TRBD2. The origin of this receptor is a man aged 70 or older with acute or convalescent COVID-19. Sample: peripheral blood. Here the CDR3 reads CASTPMGAGPGGGANVLTF. The DNA for the CDR3 is TGTGCCAGCACCCCCATGGGAGCGGGACCCGGGGGTGGGGCCAACGTCCTGACTTTC.